A single sample gave rise to the 10 T cell receptor beta chains below, sequenced in a study of shared clonotypes between healthy human individuals. This table comes from immunoSEQ multiplex PCR, and its TCRdb copy is limited to in-frame clones, with some not included. This table holds approximately 600,000 clones, roughly 96% found once. Naivety among CD8 cells was defined by CD45RO negativity and positive CCR7 selection, thereby excluding terminally differentiated effector memory CD45RA+ cells. Sequenced material: naive CD8+ T cells sorted from blood. These receptor sequences come from a woman aged 25 to 45 in good health.

For the CDR3, the DNA is TGTGCCAGCAGTCAAGAGGGGCTGTTGGCTCAAGAGACCCAGTACTTC. Encoded protein: CASSQEGLLAQETQYF. The rearrangement links TRBV6-6 to TRBJ2-5; D may match TRBD1 or TRBD2 (5 bases each). CDR1 MNHNY and CDR2 SVGAGI come from the germline V gene (reference sequence). Trimming left V 5 bases short and J 2 bases short, with 18 bases between. This CDR3 spans 16 amino acids.

This clone was picked up one time. This rearrangement joins TRBV5-5 to TRBJ2-1; 8 bases line up with TRBD2. V shed 0 bases and J 3 bases; nucleotides not matched to a gene: 2. The germline gives CDR1 SGHKS, CDR2 YYEKEE (reference sequence). The CDR3 sequence is 15 residues long. The CDR3 DNA is TGTGCCAGCAGCTTGGGGGGGACTAGCTACAATGAGCAGTTCTTC. Protein product: CASSLGGTSYNEQFF.

The rearrangement links TRBV28 to TRBJ2-5; D is uncertain. The DNA end favors TRBJ2-7, so the J call may be wrong. In germline, CDR1 is MDHEN, CDR2 SYDVKM. The CDR3 loop spans 12 amino acids. The CDR3 loop is CASSLTNYEQYF. Here the CDR3 DNA reads TGTGCCAGCAGTTTAACAAACTACGAGCAGTACTTC.

This chain links TRBV9 with TRBJ2-1; TRBD1 might be the D (6 bases). Trimming removed 3 bases at V and 0 bases at J, with 7 bases between. Germline V gives CDR1 SGDLS, CDR2 YYNGEE. The CDR3 spans 14 residues. Written as DNA, the CDR3 is TGTGCCAGCAGCGAGACAGGCTCCTACAATGAGCAGTTCTTC. Translating it yields CASSETGSYNEQFF.

The V call is TRBV28, the J call TRBJ1-1, with D possibly being TRBD1 (5 bases). The CDR3 consists of 15 residues. Trimming shortened V by 3 bases and J by 0 bases, and 11 bases separated the two germline ends. Germline V gene sequence: CDR1 MDHEN, CDR2 SYDVKM. The CDR3 DNA is TGTGCCAGCAGTTTTTCGACAGCAATGAACACTGAAGCTTTCTTT. Its protein is CASSFSTAMNTEAFF.

The chain employs TRBV7-8 and TRBJ2-7; no definite D call. Between the trimmed V and J ends, which lost 1 base and 5 bases, there was a span of 6 bases. In germline, CDR1 is SGHVS, CDR2 FQNEAQ. This CDR3 region has 12 residues. The CDR3 spells CASSLDIDEQYF. The CDR3 DNA sequence: TGTGCCAGCAGCTTAGATATTGACGAGCAGTACTTC.

On this clone itself: Other nucleotide sequences in the sample specify the same CDR3. The chain combines TRBV14 with TRBJ2-1; no clear D. Germline values: CDR1 SGHDN, CDR2 FVKESK. V lost 1 base, J lost 9 bases, and 4 bases lay in between. The CDR3 runs 11 residues. The CDR3 DNA follows: TGTGCCAGCAGCCAAGGAGGTGAGCAGTTCTTC. It specifies CASSQGGEQFF. Together with reference TRBV14 and TRBJ2-1, the CDR3 gives the full variable domain: EAGVTQFPSHSVIEKGQTVTLRCDPISGHDNLYWYRRVMGKEIKFLLHFVKESKQDESGMPNNRFLAERTGGTYSTLKVQPAELEDSGVYFCASSQGGEQFFGPGTRLTVL.

The rearrangement links TRBV28 to TRBJ2-3, with TRBD2 matching 12 bases. The CDR3 spans 17 residues. CDR1 MDHEN and CDR2 SYDVKM come from the germline V gene. The junction had 9 bases not matched to a gene; V was cut back by 2 bases and J by 6 bases. The CDR3 bases are TGTGCCAGCAGTTTAACGACTAGCGGGAGAACCCTTGATACGCAGTATTTT. It specifies CASSLTTSGRTLDTQYF.

This chain connects TRBV7-9 to TRBJ2-7; tentatively, D is TRBD2 (5 bases). The CDR3 is made up of 16 amino acids. V gave up 1 base and J gave up 3 bases, with 16 bases separating them. The germline CDR1 and CDR2 sequences are SEHNR and FQNEAQ (reference sequence). The CDR3 sequence is CASSLGASGPNYEQYF. CDR3 sequence (DNA): TGTGCCAGCAGCTTAGGGGCCAGCGGACCAAACTACGAGCAGTACTTC.

With respect to this clone: Other DNA sequences from this sample encode an identical CDR3 as well. The J gene is TRBJ1-1, the V gene TRBV5-4, with D hard to call. Looked up from germline, CDR1 is SGHNT and CDR2 is YYREEE (reference sequence). This CDR3 is built from 13 residues. Trimming took 2 bases from V and 2 from J, leaving 7 bases between them. The CDR3 DNA follows: TGTGCCAGCAGCTTAGAAGAAAACACTGAAGCTTTCTTT. It specifies CASSLEENTEAFF.